This is a list of T cell receptor beta chains from one sample in a study of shared clonotypes between healthy human individuals. Clones were sequenced by immunoSEQ multiplex PCR, and TCRdb holds only the in-frame ones, with some missing. The table has 2 million to 2.5 million clones, 85% to 95% seen once. The sample was naive CD4+ T cells from PBMCs. Source of these receptors: a man younger than 35 in good health. Some clones in this sample may be carry-over from other donors' samples. CDR3s include the opening cysteine and the closing phenylalanine or tryptophan. A D gene is named only where the DNA matches it firmly. The size of a clone is reported for some rows only, either as once, few or many, or as a class for expanded clones.

TRBJ1-1,NA,TRBV19,15,NA,CASKVLSSGNTEAFF,TGTGCCAGTAAGGTCCTTTCCTCTGGGAACACTGAAGCTTTCTTT
TRBJ2-3,NA,TRBV5-1,14,NA,CASSFGGNGDTQYF,TGCGCCAGCAGCTTTGGTGGGAATGGGGATACGCAGTATTTT
TRBJ2-3,NA,TRBV6-1,17,NA,CASSENKRPVGTDTQYF,TGTGCCAGCAGTGAAAACAAGCGCCCTGTGGGCACAGATACGCAGTATTTT
TRBJ2-4,NA,TRBV5-1,15,NA,CASSLSGALPDIQYF,TGCGCCAGCAGCTTGTCAGGCGCCCTACCGGACATTCAGTACTTC
TRBJ1-1,NA,TRBV5-6,15,NA,CASILSGQGYTEAFF,TGTGCCAGCATCCTCTCCGGGCAGGGATACACTGAAGCTTTCTTT
TRBJ1-5,NA,TRBV27,16,NA,CASSPDRLYSNQPQHF,TGTGCCAGCAGCCCGGACAGATTATATAGCAATCAGCCCCAGCATTTT
TRBJ1-1,once,TRBV10-3,13,TRBD1,CAISRGEGTEAFF,TGTGCCATCAGCAGGGGGGAGGGCACTGAAGCTTTCTTT
TRBJ1-2,NA,TRBV7-9,17,TRBD1,CASSPRTGGVEMYGYTF,TGTGCCAGCAGCCCCCGGACAGGGGGCGTTGAGATGTATGGCTACACCTTC
TRBJ2-2,NA,TRBV2,15,TRBD1,CASSVQGARGGELFF,TGTGCCAGCAGTGTCCAGGGGGCGCGGGGCGGGGAGCTGTTTTTT
TRBJ2-6,NA,TRBV5-1,18,NA,CASSRSGRDGPGANVLTF,TGCGCCAGCAGTAGGTCAGGCAGGGATGGGCCCGGGGCCAACGTCCTGACTTTC
TRBJ2-7,NA,TRBV6-1,13,NA,CASRLGGAYEQYF,TGTGCCAGCAGGTTGGGGGGAGCCTACGAGCAGTACTTC
TRBJ1-1,NA,TRBV5-6,13,NA,CASSLQGNTEAFF,TGTGCCAGCAGTCTCCAGGGAAACACTGAAGCTTTCTTT
TRBJ1-4,few,TRBV19,14,NA,CASSIRRLNEKLFF,TGTGCCAGTAGTATCCGCCGGTTGAATGAAAAACTGTTTTTT
TRBJ2-4,NA,TRBV11-2,16,NA,CASSLGQYLAKNIQYF,TGTGCCAGCAGCTTAGGACAGTATTTAGCCAAAAACATTCAGTACTTC
TRBJ1-5,NA,TRBV18,16,TRBD1,CASSPGGTGIRQPQHF,TGTGCCAGCTCACCAGGCGGGACAGGGATTCGGCAGCCCCAGCATTTT
TRBJ2-2,NA,TRBV5-1,17,TRBD2,CASSRGLAGVSTGELFF,TGCGCCAGCAGCAGGGGACTAGCGGGAGTAAGCACCGGGGAGCTGTTTTTT
TRBJ1-4,NA,TRBV28,12,NA,CASSSGGEKLFF,TGTGCCAGCAGTTCGGGAGGAGAAAAACTGTTTTTT
TRBJ1-3,NA,TRBV11-2,15,TRBD1,CASSPSRGPGNTIYF,TGTGCCAGCAGCCCTTCGAGGGGGCCTGGAAACACCATATATTTT
TRBJ1-1,once,TRBV28,13,NA,CASSLYRLVSAFF,TGTGCCAGCAGTTTATACCGCCTGGTCTCCGCTTTCTTT
TRBJ2-1,NA,TRBV4-3,16,TRBD2,CASSLGTSGRASEQFF,TGCGCCAGCAGCCTCGGGACTAGCGGGAGGGCCAGTGAGCAGTTCTTC
TRBJ1-2,NA,TRBV28,13,NA,CASSARDAYGYTF,TGTGCCAGCAGTGCCCGGGACGCCTATGGCTACACCTTC
TRBJ2-1,NA,TRBV7-6,16,TRBD2,CASSLGASGSYNEQFF,TGTGCCAGCAGCTTAGGGGCTAGCGGGAGTTACAATGAGCAGTTCTTC
TRBJ2-5,NA,TRBV9,15,TRBD2,CASSRREGYQETQYF,TGTGCCAGCAGCCGGCGGGAGGGGTACCAAGAGACCCAGTACTTC
TRBJ2-7,NA,TRBV9,14,NA,CASSARGDPYEQYF,TGTGCCAGCAGCGCCAGGGGGGACCCCTACGAGCAGTACTTC
TRBJ2-7,NA,TRBV18,15,NA,CASSPRLSALFEQYF,TGTGCCAGCTCACCACGGCTTTCCGCCCTTTTCGAGCAGTACTTC
TRBJ2-3,NA,TRBV7-9,14,TRBD2,CASSLAPGAGVRDF,TGTGCCAGCAGCTTAGCGCCGGGAGCGGGAGTTCGGGACTTT
TRBJ2-7,NA,TRBV4-2,16,TRBD1,CASSQETGGAGYEQYF,TGTGCCAGCAGCCAAGAAACAGGGGGCGCAGGGTACGAGCAGTACTTC
TRBJ2-3,NA,TRBV4-2,16,NA,CASSSYSTVGTDTQYF,TGTGCCAGCAGCTCCTACTCCACCGTAGGTACAGATACGCAGTATTTT
TRBJ2-3,NA,TRBV5-1,18,TRBD2,CASSSGGLAGGSTDTQYF,TGCGCCAGCAGCTCTGGAGGCCTAGCGGGGGGGAGCACAGATACGCAGTATTTT
TRBJ2-7,NA,TRBV18,15,NA,CASSPLGTASYEQYF,TGTGCCAGCTCTCCTTTAGGGACCGCCTCCTACGAGCAGTACTTC
TRBJ2-2,NA,TRBV6-5,13,NA,CASFQPGTGELFF,TGTGCCAGCTTCCAACCGGGTACCGGGGAGCTGTTTTTT
TRBJ2-4,NA,TRBV10-3,16,TRBD1,CAISDPGTGNMNIQYF,TGTGCCATCAGTGACCCCGGGACAGGGAATATGAACATTCAGTACTTC
TRBJ1-5,once,TRBV27,16,NA,CASSQLWGHEDQPQHF,TGTGCCAGCAGTCAATTATGGGGGCATGAGGATCAGCCCCAGCATTTT
TRBJ1-4,NA,TRBV5-1,13,NA,CASSLGQNNELFF,TGCGCCAGCAGCTTGGGGCAGAATAATGAACTGTTTTTT
TRBJ2-1,many,TRBV6-1,14,NA,CASNPGEAYNEQFF,TGTGCCAGCAATCCGGGAGAAGCGTACAATGAGCAGTTCTTC
TRBJ2-2,once,TRBV6-5,15,NA,CASSRLPANTGELFF,TGTGCCAGCAGTAGGTTACCTGCGAACACCGGGGAGCTGTTTTTT
TRBJ2-3,NA,TRBV5-1,14,NA,CASSLSPSSDTQYF,TGCGCCAGCAGCTTGTCCCCTTCATCAGATACGCAGTATTTT
TRBJ1-2,NA,TRBV27,13,NA,CASSPKPRLGYTF,TGTGCCAGCAGTCCTAAACCCCGACTTGGCTACACCTTC
TRBJ2-7,NA,TRBV27,15,TRBD2,CASSPQSGRAYEQYF,TGTGCCAGCAGTCCCCAAAGCGGGAGGGCCTACGAGCAGTACTTC
TRBJ2-2,NA,TRBV5-1,15,NA,CASRLGLVGAGELFF,TGCGCCAGCAGACTGGGCCTGGTGGGCGCCGGGGAGCTGTTTTTT
TRBJ1-2,NA,TRBV5-6,18,TRBD1,CASSLLGQGAPTNYGYTF,TGTGCCAGCAGCTTGTTGGGGCAGGGGGCTCCTACTAACTATGGCTACACCTTC
TRBJ1-3,NA,TRBV28,17,NA,CASSFSDSPYSGNTIYF,TGTGCCAGCAGTTTCTCAGACAGCCCATACTCTGGAAACACCATATATTTT
TRBJ1-5,NA,TRBV5-1,16,TRBD1,CASSLGGQGGDQPQHF,TGCGCCAGCAGCTTGGGGGGACAGGGAGGCGATCAGCCCCAGCATTTT
TRBJ2-5,NA,TRBV6-1,12,NA,CASSAKGRTQYF,TGTGCCAGCAGCGCCAAGGGCCGGACCCAGTACTTC
TRBJ2-3,once,TRBV5-4,14,NA,CASSLTPSVDTQYF,TGTGCCAGCAGCTTGACCCCAAGTGTAGATACGCAGTATTTT
TRBJ1-4,NA,TRBV18,14,TRBD1,CASSPGGGNEKLFF,TGTGCCAGCTCCCCGGGAGGGGGCAATGAAAAACTGTTTTTT
TRBJ1-4,few,TRBV10-3,11,NA,CAIGGEGKLFF,TGTGCCATCGGGGGAGAGGGAAAACTGTTTTTT
TRBJ2-5,NA,TRBV14,15,NA,CASSQPQDYQETQYF,TGTGCCAGCAGCCAGCCTCAGGACTACCAAGAGACCCAGTACTTC
TRBJ1-1,NA,TRBV29-1,13,NA,CSVCPLANTEAFF,TGCAGCGTGTGCCCGCTAGCGAACACTGAAGCTTTCTTT
TRBJ2-2,NA,TRBV10-1,11,NA,CASGNTGELFF,TGCGCCAGCGGGAACACCGGGGAGCTGTTTTTT
TRBJ2-7,NA,TRBV5-1,13,NA,CASSRGGSYEQYF,TGCGCCAGCAGCCGGGGCGGGTCCTACGAGCAGTACTTC
TRBJ1-2,once,TRBV7-2,13,NA,CASSSAGDYSYTF,TGTGCCAGCAGCTCGGCAGGGGACTATAGCTACACCTTC
TRBJ1-1,NA,TRBV30,13,NA,CAWSKGSDTEAFF,TGTGCCTGGAGTAAAGGGTCGGACACTGAAGCTTTCTTT
TRBJ1-5,NA,TRBV18,13,NA,CASSPTGTQPQHF,TGTGCCAGTTCACCCACAGGGACTCAGCCCCAGCATTTT
TRBJ2-1,NA,TRBV6-1,14,NA,CASYSTGHYNEQFF,TGTGCCAGCTATTCTACAGGCCATTACAATGAGCAGTTCTTC